This TCR beta chain was observed in a study of long-term antiretroviral therapy in people with HIV. General study findings and limits: CDR3 lengths in HIV samples spanned a narrower range than controls. Documentation of ART adherence, viral resistance or therapy changes was absent. Diversity went up after ART and still fell short of transplant donor controls.

Inclusion required at least two post-ART and at least one pre-ART PBMC samples. Comment on this clone: What it recognizes is unknown.

The CDR3 spans 15 residues. Trimming removed 4 bases from V and 5 bases from J; junction bases left unmatched: 5. Looked up from germline, CDR1 is SGHDT and CDR2 is YYEEEE. Runs used v3.0 of the immunoSEQ assay and were done at survey level. The protocol was immunoSEQ multiplex PCR, while the TCRdb copy is restricted to in-frame clones and leaves out a portion. Found here are some 7,800 clones, about 85% of them singletons; the top ten hold approximately 14%. The gene calls are TRBV5-6 and TRBJ2-1; 11 bases are a match to TRBD1. This TCR came from a man in his forties or fifties with HIV. The sample was unsorted PBMCs, taken 2.5 to 2.7 years before starting antiretroviral therapy. As DNA, the CDR3 is TGTGCCAGCAGCCTAGGGACAGGGGGGGACAATGAGCAGTTCTTC. Translating it yields CASSLGTGGDNEQFF.